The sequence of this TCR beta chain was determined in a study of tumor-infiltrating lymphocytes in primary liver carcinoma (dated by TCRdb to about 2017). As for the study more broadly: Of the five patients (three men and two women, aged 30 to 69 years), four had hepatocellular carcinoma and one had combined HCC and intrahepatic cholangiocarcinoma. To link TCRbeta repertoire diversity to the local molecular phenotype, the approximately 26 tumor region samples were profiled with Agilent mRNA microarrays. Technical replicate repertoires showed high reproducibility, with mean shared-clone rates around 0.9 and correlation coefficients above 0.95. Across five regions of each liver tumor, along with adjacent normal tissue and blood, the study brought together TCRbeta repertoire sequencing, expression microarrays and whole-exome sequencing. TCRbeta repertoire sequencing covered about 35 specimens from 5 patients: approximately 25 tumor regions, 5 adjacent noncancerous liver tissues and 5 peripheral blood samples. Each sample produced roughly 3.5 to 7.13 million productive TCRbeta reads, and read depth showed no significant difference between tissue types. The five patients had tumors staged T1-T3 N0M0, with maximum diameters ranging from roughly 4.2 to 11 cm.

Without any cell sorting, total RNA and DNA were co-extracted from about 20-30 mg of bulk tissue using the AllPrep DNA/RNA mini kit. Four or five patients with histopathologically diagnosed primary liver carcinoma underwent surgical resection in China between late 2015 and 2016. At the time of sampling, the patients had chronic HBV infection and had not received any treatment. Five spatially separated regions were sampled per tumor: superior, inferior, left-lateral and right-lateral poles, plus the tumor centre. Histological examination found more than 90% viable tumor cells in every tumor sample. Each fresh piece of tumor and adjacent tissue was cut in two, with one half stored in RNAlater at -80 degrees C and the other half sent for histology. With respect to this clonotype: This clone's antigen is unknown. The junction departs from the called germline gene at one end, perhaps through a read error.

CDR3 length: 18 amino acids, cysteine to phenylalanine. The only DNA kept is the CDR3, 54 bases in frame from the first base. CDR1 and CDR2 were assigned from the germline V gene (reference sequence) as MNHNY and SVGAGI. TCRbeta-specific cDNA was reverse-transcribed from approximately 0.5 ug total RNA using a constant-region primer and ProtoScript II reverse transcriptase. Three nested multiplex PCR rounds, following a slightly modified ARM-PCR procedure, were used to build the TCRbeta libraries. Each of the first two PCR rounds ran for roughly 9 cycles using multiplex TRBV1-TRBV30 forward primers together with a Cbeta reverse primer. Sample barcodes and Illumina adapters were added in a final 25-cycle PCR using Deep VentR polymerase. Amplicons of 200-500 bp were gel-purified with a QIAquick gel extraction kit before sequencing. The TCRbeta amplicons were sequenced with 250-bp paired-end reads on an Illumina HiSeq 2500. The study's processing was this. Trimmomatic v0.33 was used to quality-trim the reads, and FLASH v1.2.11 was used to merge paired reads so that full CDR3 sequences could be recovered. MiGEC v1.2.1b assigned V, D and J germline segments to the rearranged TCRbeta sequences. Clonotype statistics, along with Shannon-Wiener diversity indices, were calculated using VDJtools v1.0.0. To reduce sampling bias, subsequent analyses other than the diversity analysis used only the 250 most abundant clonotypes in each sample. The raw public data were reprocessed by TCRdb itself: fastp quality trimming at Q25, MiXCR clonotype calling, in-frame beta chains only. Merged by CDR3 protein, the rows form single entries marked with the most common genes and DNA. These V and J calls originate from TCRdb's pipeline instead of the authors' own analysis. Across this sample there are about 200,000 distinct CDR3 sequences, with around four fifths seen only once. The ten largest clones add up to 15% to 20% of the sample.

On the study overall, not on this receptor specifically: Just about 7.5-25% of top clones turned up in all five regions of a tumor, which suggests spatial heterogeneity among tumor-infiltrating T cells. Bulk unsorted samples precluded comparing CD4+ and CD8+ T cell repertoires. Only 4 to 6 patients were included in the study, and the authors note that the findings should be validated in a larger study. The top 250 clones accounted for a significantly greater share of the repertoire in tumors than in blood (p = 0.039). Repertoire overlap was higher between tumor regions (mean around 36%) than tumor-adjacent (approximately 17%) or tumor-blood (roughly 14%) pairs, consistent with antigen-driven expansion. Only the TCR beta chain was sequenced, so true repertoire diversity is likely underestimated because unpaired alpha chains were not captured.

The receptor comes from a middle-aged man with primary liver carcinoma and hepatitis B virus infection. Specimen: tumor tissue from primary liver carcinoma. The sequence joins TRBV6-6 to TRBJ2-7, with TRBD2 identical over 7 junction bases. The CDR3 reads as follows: CASNYSGLAGLRSYEQYF. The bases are TGTGCCAGCAATTACTCCGGATTAGCGGGCTTAAGATCCTACGAGCAGTACTTC.